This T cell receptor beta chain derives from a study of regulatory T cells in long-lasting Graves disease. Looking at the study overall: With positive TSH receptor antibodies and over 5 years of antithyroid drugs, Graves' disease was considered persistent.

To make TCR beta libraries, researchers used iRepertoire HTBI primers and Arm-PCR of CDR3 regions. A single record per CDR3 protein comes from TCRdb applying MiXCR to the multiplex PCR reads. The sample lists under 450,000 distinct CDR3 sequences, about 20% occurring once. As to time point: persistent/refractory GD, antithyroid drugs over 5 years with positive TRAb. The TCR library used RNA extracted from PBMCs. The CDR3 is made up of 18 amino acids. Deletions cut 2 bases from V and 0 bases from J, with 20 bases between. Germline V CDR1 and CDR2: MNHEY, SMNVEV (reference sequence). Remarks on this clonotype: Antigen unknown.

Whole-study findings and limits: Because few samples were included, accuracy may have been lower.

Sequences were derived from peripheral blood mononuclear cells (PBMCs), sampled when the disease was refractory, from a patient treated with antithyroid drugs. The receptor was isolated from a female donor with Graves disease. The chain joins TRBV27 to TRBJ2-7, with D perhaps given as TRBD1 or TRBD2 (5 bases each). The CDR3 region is CASSLGGIQLCISYEQYF. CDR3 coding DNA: TGTGCCAGCAGTTTAGGGGGAATCCAACTATGTATCTCCTACGAGCAGTACTTC.